Here is one TCR beta chain with its context. Its antigen is not known. The germline gives CDR1 MNHNS, CDR2 SASEGT. This CDR3 spans 15 amino acids. Germline trimming cut 6 bases from V and 1 base from J; bases unmatched to any gene: 5. The sample belongs to a study of lymphopenia after photon versus proton radiotherapy. Overall study findings and caveats: In patients who died, overall survival fell as post-nadir TCR diversity dropped more. Under photons, naive T cells and diversity fell while effector/memory populations rose. Survival link was tested only in deceased patients; proton benefit remains a possibility. After the lymphocyte nadir, photon-treated repertoires showed oligoclonal expansion, especially of CD8+ Temra cells.

Method: immunoSEQ multiplex PCR; TCRdb's copy keeps in-frame clones and lacks some. The sample lists 55,000 to 70,000 clones; about 90% were seen once. The clonotype originates from a middle-aged woman with cholangiocarcinoma. Source: peripheral blood, taken from a patient treated with photon-based radiotherapy. The V call is TRBV6-1, the J call TRBJ2-7; 11 positions match TRBD2. The DNA of the CDR3 is TGTGCCAGCAGCGACGGGACTAGCGGATCCTACGAGCAGTACTTC. This gives the protein CASSDGTSGSYEQYF.